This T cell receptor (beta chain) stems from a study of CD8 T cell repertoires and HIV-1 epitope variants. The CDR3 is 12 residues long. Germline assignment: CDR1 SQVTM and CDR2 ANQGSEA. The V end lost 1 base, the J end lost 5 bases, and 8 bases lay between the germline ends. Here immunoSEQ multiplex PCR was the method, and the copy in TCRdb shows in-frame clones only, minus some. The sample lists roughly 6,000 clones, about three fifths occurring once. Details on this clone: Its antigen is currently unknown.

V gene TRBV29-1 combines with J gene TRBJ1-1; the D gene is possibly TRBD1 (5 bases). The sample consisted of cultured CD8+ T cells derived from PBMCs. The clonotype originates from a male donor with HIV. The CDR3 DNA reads TGCAGCGTTGAAGGGGGGGGGACTGAAGCTTTCTTT. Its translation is CSVEGGGTEAFF.